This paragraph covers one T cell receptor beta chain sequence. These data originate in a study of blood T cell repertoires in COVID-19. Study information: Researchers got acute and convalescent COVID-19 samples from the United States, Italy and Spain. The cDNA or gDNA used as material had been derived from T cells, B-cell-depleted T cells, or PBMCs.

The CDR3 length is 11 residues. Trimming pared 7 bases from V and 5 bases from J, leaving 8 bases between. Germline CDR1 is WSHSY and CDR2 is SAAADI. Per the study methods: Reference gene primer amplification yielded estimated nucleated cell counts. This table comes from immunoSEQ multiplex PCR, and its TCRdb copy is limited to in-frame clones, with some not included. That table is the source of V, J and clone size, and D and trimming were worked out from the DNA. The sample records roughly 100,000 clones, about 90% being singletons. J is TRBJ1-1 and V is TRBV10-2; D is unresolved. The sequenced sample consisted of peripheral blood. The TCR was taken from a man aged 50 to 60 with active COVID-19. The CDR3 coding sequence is TGCGCCAGCATTGGTCGGACTGAAGCTTTCTTT. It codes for CASIGRTEAFF.